This T cell receptor beta chain was recorded in a study of CD8 T cells in ankylosing spondylitis. This clonotype was observed once. The antigen remains undetermined. General study findings and limits: Ankylosing spondylitis blood seemed to carry a telltale TCR beta motif made of eight or nine highly homologous variants. Certain motif variants had earlier been reported in reactive arthritis synovial fluid and blood. In ankylosing spondylitis patients, matched synovial fluid reportedly showed significant enrichment of disease-linked clones.

By quantitative 5'-RACE with molecular barcodes, the TCR beta libraries were made. TCRdb reprocessed the 5' RACE reads via MiXCR and lists one record per CDR3 protein. This repertoire shows fewer than 180,000 distinct CDR3 sequences, about 42% found once; its top ten account for 13% to 15%. The TCR comes from a male donor with ankylosing spondylitis. Sequenced sample: synovial fluid, either unsorted or a sorted T cell fraction (not recorded which).

The CDR3 reads CASSLGERVGSYEQYF. The CDR3 coding sequence is TGTGCCAGCAGCTTAGGCGAGCGGGTCGGTTCCTACGAGCAGTACTTC. The chain employs TRBV7-6 and TRBJ2-7; tentatively, D is TRBD2 (6 bases). The CDR3 loop spans 16 amino acids. Between the trimmed V and J ends, which lost 1 base and 1 base, there was a span of 14 bases. The V gene's germline CDR1 is SGHVS and CDR2 FNYEAQ.